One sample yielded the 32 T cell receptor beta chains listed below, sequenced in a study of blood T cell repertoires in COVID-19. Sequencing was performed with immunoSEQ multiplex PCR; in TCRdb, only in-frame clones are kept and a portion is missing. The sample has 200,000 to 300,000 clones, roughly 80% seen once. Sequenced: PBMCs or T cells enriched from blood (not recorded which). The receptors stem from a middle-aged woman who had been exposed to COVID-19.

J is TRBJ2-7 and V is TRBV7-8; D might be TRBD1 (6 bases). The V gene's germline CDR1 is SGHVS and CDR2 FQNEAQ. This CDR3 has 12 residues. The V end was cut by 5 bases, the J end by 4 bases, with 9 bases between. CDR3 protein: CASSGGGYEQYF. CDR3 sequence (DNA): TGTGCCAGCAGCGGGGGCGGGTACGAGCAGTACTTC.

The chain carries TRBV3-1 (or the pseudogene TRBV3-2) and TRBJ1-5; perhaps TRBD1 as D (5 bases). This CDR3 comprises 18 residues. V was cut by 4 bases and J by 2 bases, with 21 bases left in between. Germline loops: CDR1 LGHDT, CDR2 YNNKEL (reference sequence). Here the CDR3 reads CASSPGETQGLGNQPQHF. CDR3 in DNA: TGTGCCAGCAGCCCCGGTGAAACTCAGGGCCTGGGCAATCAGCCCCAGCATTTT.

Written as DNA, the CDR3 is TGTGCCAGCAGCGTAGTGGGGGCCCTGGGTACGCAGTATTTT. Amino acid sequence: CASSVVGALGTQYF. The rearrangement joins TRBV9 to TRBJ2-3, with D perhaps TRBD1 (6 bases). The CDR3 contains 14 residues. Germline values: CDR1 SGDLS, CDR2 YYNGEE. V was pared by 0 bases and J by 8 bases, with 13 bases between. Filled out from reference TRBV9 and TRBJ2-3, the complete variable domain reads DSGVTQTPKHLITATGQRVTLRCSPRSGDLSVYWYQQSLDQGLQFLIQYYNGEERAKGNILERFSAQQFPDLHSELNLSSLELGDSALYFCASSVVGALGTQYFGPGTRLTVL.

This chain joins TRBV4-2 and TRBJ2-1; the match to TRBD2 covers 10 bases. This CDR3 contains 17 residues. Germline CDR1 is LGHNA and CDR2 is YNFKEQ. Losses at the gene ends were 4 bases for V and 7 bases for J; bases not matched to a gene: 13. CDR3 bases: TGTGCCAGCAGCCTCAACCTGCCTAGCGGGGGATCTAATGAGCAGTTCTTC. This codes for CASSLNLPSGGSNEQFF.

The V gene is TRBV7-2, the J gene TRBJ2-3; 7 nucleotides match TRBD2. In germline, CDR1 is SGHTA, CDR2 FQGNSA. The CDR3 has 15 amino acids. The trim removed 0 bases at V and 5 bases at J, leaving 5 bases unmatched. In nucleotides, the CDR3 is TGTGCCAGCAGCTTAGCACTAGCGTTAGGAGATACGCAGTATTTT. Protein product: CASSLALALGDTQYF.

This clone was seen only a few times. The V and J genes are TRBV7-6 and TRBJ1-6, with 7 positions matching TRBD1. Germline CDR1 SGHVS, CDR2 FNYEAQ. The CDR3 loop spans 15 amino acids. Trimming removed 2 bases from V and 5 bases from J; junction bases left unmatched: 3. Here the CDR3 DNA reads TGTGCCAGCAGCTTAAACAGGGGCCATAATTCACCCCTCCACTTT. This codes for CASSLNRGHNSPLHF. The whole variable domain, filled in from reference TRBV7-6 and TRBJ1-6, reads GAGVSQSPRYKVTKRGQDVALRCDPISGHVSLYWYRQALGQGPEFLTYFNYEAQQDKSGLPNDRFSAERPEGSISTLTIQRTEQRDSAMYRCASSLNRGHNSPLHFGNGTRLTVT.

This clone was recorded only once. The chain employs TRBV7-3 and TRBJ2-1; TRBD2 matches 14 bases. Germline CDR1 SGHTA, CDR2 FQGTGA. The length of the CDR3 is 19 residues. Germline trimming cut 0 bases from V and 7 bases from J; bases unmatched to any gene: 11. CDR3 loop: CASSLTGLAGAREGNEQFF. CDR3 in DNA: TGTGCCAGCAGCTTAACGGGACTAGCGGGGGCTCGGGAGGGAAATGAGCAGTTCTTC.

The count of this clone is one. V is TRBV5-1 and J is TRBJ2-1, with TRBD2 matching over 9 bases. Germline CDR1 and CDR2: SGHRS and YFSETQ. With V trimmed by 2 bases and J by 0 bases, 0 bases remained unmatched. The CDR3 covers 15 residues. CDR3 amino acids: CASSFSGSSYNEQFF. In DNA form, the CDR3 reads TGCGCCAGCAGCTTTAGCGGGAGCTCCTACAATGAGCAGTTCTTC. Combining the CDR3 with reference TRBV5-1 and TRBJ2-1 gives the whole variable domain KAGVTQTPRYLIKTRGQQVTLSCSPISGHRSVSWYQQTPGQGLQFLFEYFSETQRNKGNFPGRFSGRQFSNSRSEMNVSTLELGDSALYLCASSFSGSSYNEQFFGPGTRLTVL.

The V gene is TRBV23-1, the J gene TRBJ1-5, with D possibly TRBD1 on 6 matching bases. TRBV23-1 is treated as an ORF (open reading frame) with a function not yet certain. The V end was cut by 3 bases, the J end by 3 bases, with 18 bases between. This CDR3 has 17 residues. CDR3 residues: CASSHPKRGALNQPQHF. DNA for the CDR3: TGCGCCAGCAGTCACCCCAAACGGGGGGCCCTCAATCAGCCCCAGCATTTT.

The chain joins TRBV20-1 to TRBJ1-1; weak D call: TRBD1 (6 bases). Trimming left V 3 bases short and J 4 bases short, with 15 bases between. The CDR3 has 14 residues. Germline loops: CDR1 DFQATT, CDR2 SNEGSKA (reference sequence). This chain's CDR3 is CSASPGGRFTEAFF. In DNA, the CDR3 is TGCAGTGCTAGTCCGGGGGGCCGGTTCACTGAAGCTTTCTTT.

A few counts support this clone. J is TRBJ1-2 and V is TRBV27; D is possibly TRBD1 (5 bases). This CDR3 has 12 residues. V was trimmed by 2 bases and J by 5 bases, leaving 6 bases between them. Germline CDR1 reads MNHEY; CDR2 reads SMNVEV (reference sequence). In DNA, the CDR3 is TGTGCCAGCAGTTTAGCAGGGTATGGCTACACCTTC. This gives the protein CASSLAGYGYTF.

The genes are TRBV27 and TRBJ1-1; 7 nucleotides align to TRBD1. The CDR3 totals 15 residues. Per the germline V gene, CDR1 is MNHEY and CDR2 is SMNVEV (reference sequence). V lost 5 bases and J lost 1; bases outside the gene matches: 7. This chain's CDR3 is CASSPTGTANTEAFF. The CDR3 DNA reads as TGTGCCAGCAGTCCAACCGGGACAGCGAACACTGAAGCTTTCTTT.

CDR3 sequence (DNA): TGTGCCAGTAGCCTCAGGTCCTCTGGAAACACCATATATTTT. Encoded protein: CASSLRSSGNTIYF. This chain joins TRBV19 and TRBJ1-3, with D hard to call. This CDR3 has 14 amino acids. Germline V gene sequence: CDR1 LNHDA, CDR2 SQIVND (reference sequence). V lost 6 bases to trimming and J lost 0 bases, with 9 bases between them.

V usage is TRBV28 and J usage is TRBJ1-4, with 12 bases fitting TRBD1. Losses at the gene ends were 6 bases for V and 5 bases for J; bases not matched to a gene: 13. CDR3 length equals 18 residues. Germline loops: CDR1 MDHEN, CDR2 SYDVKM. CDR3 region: CASSPGPGTGGWNEKLFF. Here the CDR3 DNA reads TGTGCCAGCAGCCCAGGTCCCGGGACAGGGGGCTGGAATGAAAAACTGTTTTTT. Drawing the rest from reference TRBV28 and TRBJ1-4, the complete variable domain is DVKVTQSSRYLVKRTGEKVFLECVQDMDHENMFWYRQDPGLGLRLIYFSYDVKMKEKGDIPEGYSVSREKKERFSLILESASTNQTSMYLCASSPGPGTGGWNEKLFFGSGTQLSVL.

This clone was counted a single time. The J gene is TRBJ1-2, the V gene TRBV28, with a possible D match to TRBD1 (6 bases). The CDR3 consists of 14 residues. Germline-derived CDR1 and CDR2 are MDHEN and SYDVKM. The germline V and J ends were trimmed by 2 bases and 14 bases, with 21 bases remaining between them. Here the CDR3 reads CASSLPPPGTPATF. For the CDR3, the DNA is TGTGCCAGCAGTTTACCGCCCCCTGGGACACCCGCGACCTTC.

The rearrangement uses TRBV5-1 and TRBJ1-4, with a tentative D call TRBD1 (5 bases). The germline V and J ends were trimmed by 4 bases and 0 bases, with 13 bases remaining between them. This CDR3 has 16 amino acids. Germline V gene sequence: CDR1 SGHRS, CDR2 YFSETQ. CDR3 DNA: TGCGCCAGCAGCCCGACAGCAACAGCAACTAATGAAAAACTGTTTTTT. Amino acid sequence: CASSPTATATNEKLFF.

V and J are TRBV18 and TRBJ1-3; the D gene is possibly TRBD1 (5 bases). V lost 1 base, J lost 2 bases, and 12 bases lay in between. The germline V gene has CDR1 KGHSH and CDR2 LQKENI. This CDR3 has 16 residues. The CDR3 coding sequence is TGTGCCAGCTCACCACGGGAGGGGAACACTGGAAACACCATATATTTT. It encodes CASSPREGNTGNTIYF.

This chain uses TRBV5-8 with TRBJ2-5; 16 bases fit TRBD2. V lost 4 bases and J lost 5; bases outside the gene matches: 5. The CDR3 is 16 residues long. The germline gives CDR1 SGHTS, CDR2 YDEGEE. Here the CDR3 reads CASSGGTSGGAETQYF. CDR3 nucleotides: TGTGCCAGCAGCGGAGGGACTAGCGGGGGGGCGGAGACCCAGTACTTC.

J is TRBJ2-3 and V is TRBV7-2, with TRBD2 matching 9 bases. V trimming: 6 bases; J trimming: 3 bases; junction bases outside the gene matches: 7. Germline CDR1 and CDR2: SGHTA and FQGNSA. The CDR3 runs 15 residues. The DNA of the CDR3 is TGTGCCAGCAGACATAGCGGGGGAGGGACAGATACGCAGTATTTT. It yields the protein CASRHSGGGTDTQYF.

CDR3 region: CASSLETGANSPLHF. Here the CDR3 DNA reads TGTGCCAGCAGCCTAGAGACAGGTGCCAATTCACCCCTCCACTTT. The rearrangement uses TRBV5-4 and TRBJ1-6; D is possibly TRBD1 (6 bases). Trimming took 4 bases from V and 7 from J, leaving 15 bases between them. The CDR3 sequence is 15 residues long. Germline assignment: CDR1 SGHNT and CDR2 YYREEE (reference sequence).

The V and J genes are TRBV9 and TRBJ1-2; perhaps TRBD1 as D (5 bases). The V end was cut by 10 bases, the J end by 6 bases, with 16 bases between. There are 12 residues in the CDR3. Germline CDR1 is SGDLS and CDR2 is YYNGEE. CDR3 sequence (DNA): TGTGCCTCGGGACTCCCCCAAGATGGCTACACCTTC. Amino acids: CASGLPQDGYTF.

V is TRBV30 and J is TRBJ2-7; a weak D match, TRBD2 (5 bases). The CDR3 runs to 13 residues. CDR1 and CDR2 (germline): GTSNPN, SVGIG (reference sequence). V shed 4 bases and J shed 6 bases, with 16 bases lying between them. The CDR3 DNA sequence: TGTGCCTGGACTGGCGGAGGCACGGGCGAGCAGTACTTC. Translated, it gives CAWTGGGTGEQYF.

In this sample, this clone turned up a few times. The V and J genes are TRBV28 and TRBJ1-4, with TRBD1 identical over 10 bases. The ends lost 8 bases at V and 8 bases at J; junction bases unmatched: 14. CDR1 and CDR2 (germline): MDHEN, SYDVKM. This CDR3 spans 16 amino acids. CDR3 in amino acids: CASGSLPGQGNEKLFF. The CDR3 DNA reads TGTGCCAGCGGCTCCCTACCGGGACAGGGGAACGAAAAACTGTTTTTT.

The CDR3 spells CASSQEQWGYTF. In DNA, the CDR3 is TGTGCCAGCAGCCAAGAACAGTGGGGCTACACCTTC. The J gene is TRBJ1-2, the V gene TRBV3-1 (or the pseudogene TRBV3-2); no firm D call. Per germline, CDR1 LGHDT and CDR2 YNNKEL (reference sequence). V was clipped by 0 bases and J by 8 bases, with 7 bases between them. This CDR3 is 12 amino acids long.

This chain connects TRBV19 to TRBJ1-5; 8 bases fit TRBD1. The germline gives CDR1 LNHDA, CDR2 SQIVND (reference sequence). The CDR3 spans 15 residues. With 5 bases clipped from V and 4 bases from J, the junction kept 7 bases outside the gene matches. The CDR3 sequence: CASSPGQGGNQPQHF. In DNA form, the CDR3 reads TGTGCCAGTAGTCCCGGACAGGGCGGGAATCAGCCCCAGCATTTT.

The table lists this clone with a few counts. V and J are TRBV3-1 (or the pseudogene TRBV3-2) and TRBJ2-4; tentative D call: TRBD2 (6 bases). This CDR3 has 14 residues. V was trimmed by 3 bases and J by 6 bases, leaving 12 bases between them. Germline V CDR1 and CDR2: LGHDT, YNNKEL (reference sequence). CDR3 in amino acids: CASSQSEGPNIQYF. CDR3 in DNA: TGTGCCAGCAGCCAGTCGGAGGGACCAAACATTCAGTACTTC.

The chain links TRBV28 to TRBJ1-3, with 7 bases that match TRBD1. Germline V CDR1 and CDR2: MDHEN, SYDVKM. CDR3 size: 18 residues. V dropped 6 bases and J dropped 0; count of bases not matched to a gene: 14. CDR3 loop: CASSPSGVGGYSGNTIYF. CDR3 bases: TGTGCCAGCAGCCCCTCCGGTGTAGGGGGCTACTCTGGAAACACCATATATTTT.

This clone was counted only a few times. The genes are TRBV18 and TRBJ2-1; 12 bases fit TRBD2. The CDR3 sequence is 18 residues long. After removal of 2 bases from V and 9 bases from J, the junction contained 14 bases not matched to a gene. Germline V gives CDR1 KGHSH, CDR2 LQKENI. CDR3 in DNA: TGTGCCAGCTCACCAGCCCCTAGAACTAGCGGGGGGATTAGTGAGCAGTTCTTC. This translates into CASSPAPRTSGGISEQFF. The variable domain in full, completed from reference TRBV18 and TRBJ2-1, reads NAGVMQNPRHLVRRRGQEARLRCSPMKGHSHVYWYRQLPEEGLKFMVYLQKENIIDESGMPKERFSAEFPKEGPSILRIQQVVRGDSAAYFCASSPAPRTSGGISEQFFGPGTRLTVL.

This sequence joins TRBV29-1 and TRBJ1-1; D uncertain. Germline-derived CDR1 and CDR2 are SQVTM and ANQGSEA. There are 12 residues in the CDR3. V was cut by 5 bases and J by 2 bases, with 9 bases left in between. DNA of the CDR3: TGCAGCGTTCGGGAGGGTAACACTGAAGCTTTCTTT. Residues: CSVREGNTEAFF.

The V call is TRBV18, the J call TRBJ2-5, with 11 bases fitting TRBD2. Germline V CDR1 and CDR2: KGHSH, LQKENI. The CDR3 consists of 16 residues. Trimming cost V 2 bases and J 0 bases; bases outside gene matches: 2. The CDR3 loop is CASSPRLAGNQETQYF. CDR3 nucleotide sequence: TGTGCCAGCTCACCAAGACTAGCGGGGAACCAAGAGACCCAGTACTTC. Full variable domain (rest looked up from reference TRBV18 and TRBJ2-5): NAGVMQNPRHLVRRRGQEARLRCSPMKGHSHVYWYRQLPEEGLKFMVYLQKENIIDESGMPKERFSAEFPKEGPSILRIQQVVRGDSAAYFCASSPRLAGNQETQYFGPGTRLLVL.

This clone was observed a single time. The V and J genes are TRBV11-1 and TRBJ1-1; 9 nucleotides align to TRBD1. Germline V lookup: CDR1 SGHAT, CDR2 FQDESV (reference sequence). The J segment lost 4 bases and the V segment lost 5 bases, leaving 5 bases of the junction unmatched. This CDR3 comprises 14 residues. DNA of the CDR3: TGTGCCAGCAGCACCACAGGGGGCGGCACTGAAGCTTTCTTT. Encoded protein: CASSTTGGGTEAFF.

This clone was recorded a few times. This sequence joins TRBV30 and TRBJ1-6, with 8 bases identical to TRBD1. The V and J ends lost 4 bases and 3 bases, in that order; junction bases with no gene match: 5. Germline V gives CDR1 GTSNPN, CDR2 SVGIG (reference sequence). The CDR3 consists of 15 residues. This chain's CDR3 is CAWTQGANYNSPLHF. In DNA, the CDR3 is TGTGCCTGGACTCAGGGGGCTAACTATAATTCACCCCTCCACTTT. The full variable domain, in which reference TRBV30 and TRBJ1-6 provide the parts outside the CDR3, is SQTIHQWPATLVQPVGSPLSLECTVEGTSNPNLYWYRQAAGRGLQLLFYSVGIGQISSEVPQNLSASRPQDRQFILSSKKLLLSDSGFYLCAWTQGANYNSPLHFGNGTRLTVT.